The 14 T cell receptor beta chains given below trace back to one sample, sequenced in a study of CD8 T cells in Susac syndrome. Reverse transcription of roughly 0.45 to 1 ug RNA used random hexamers. TCRdb re-analysed the immunoSEQ multiplex PCR reads in MiXCR, keeping a single row per CDR3 protein. The data contain under 200,000 distinct CDR3 sequences, over 85% of them singletons. The specimen sequenced was CD4+ T cells from PBMCs. The receptors were gathered from a human donor in good health.

This clonotype has only one observation. The V and J genes are TRBV4-3 and TRBJ1-2; D not certain. The germline V gene has CDR1 LGHNA and CDR2 YSLEER. Trimming removed 0 bases at V and 11 bases at J, with 13 bases between. The CDR3 covers 13 residues. The CDR3 loop reads CASSQDTGFGYTF. The CDR3 nucleotides are TGCGCCAGCAGCCAAGATACGGGATTTGGTTACACCTTC.

This clonotype showed up just once. The chain joins TRBV2 to TRBJ1-3; TRBD1 is a possible D gene (6 bases). Germline V gene lookup returns CDR1 SNHLY and CDR2 FYNNEI. The CDR3 length is 16 residues. Trimming took off 8 bases at V and 3 bases at J, with 20 bases between the two ends. The CDR3 region is CASQRQGLSYGNTIYF. The CDR3 DNA reads TGTGCCAGCCAAAGGCAGGGGCTTTCTTATGGAAACACCATATATTTT.

The chain links TRBV12-3 or TRBV12-4 to TRBJ1-4; TRBD1 is a possible D gene (5 bases). With 5 bases removed from V and 11 bases from J, the gap between germline ends came to 15 bases. There are 13 residues in the CDR3. CDR3 amino acids: CASSLREGLKLFF. The CDR3 bases are TGTGCCAGCAGTCTCAGGGAGGGTTTGAAACTGTTTTTT.

The table lists this clonotype with a count of one. The gene calls are TRBV2 and TRBJ2-6; D uncertain. Per germline, CDR1 SNHLY and CDR2 FYNNEI. The CDR3 extends over 13 amino acids. Trimming took 9 bases from V and 2 from J, leaving 8 bases between them. The CDR3 nucleotides read TGTGCCAGTGGAGAGGCTGGGGCCAACGTCCTGACTTTC. It translates to CASGEAGANVLTF.

The chain employs TRBV20-1 and TRBJ2-1, with D tentatively TRBD1 (5 bases). The length of the CDR3 is 12 residues. Germline V gene lookup returns CDR1 DFQATT and CDR2 SNEGSKA (reference sequence). Trimming pared 4 bases from V and 7 bases from J, leaving 11 bases between. The CDR3 DNA sequence: TGCAGTGCTAAAAGGGGATTAAATGAGCAGTTCTTC. Translating gives CSAKRGLNEQFF.

CDR3: CASTEGDGRSSPLHF. CDR3 nucleotides: TGTGCCAGTACGGAAGGGGATGGTCGAAGCTCACCCCTCCACTTT. This sequence joins TRBV19 and TRBJ1-6, with D possibly being TRBD1 (5 bases). The CDR3 spans 15 residues. Germline CDR1 reads LNHDA; CDR2 reads SQIVND (reference sequence). V was trimmed by 7 bases and J by 10 bases, leaving 20 bases between them.

V is TRBV15 and J is TRBJ2-7; TRBD2 agrees at 7 bases. The CDR3 spans 18 residues. Trimming removed 0 bases from V and 0 bases from J; junction bases left unmatched: 11. Per germline, CDR1 LNHNV and CDR2 YYDKDF (reference sequence). CDR3 DNA: TGTGCCACCAGCAGAGATCCTGCCGGAGCGGGGTACTCCTACGAGCAGTACTTC. It yields the protein CATSRDPAGAGYSYEQYF.

The chain is built from TRBV24-1 and TRBJ2-3, with no clear D. CDR1 and CDR2 (germline): KGHDR, SFDVKD. This CDR3 has 13 amino acids. V was cut by 4 bases and J by 4 bases, with 8 bases left in between. The CDR3 DNA follows: TGTGCCACCAGTGAGCCCCTAGCAGATACGCAGTATTTT. Protein product: CATSEPLADTQYF.

The count of this clonotype is one. The CDR3 nucleotides read TGTGCCAGCAGTTCCCGGTCACCACAGGTTGGAAACACCATATATTTT. Residues: CASSSRSPQVGNTIYF. The chain has TRBV6-5 and TRBJ1-3, with a possible D match to TRBD1 (5 bases). V was cut by 4 bases and J by 3 bases, with 16 bases left in between. The germline CDR1 and CDR2 sequences are MNHEY and SVGAGI. CDR3 length: 16 amino acids.

The chain employs TRBV3-1 and TRBJ2-7, with D possibly being TRBD1 (5 bases). The CDR3 contains 15 residues. The V end lost 1 base, the J end lost 0 bases, and 10 bases lay between the germline ends. Germline CDR1 and CDR2: LGHDT and YNNKEL (reference sequence). The CDR3 DNA reads as TGTGCCAGCAGCCAAGTATTGGACACCTCCTACGAGCAGTACTTC. It is translated as CASSQVLDTSYEQYF.

V usage is TRBV29-1 and J usage is TRBJ2-6, with D possibly matching TRBD2 (6 bases). The germline V gene encodes CDR1 SQVTM and CDR2 ANQGSEA. V dropped 1 base and J dropped 2 bases, with 9 bases sitting between them. CDR3 size: 15 residues. DNA for the CDR3: TGCAGCGTTGAAGTGCCGGGAGCTGGGGCCAACGTCCTGACTTTC. Translation gives CSVEVPGAGANVLTF.

The V call is TRBV7-2, the J call TRBJ2-1; D is possibly TRBD1 (5 bases). The CDR3 length is 13 residues. Trimming stripped 2 bases from V and 6 bases from J, with 8 bases between. The germline gives CDR1 SGHTA, CDR2 FQGNSA. The CDR3 nucleotides are TGTGCCAGCAGCTTACCTGACAGCAATGAGCAGTTCTTC. Amino acids: CASSLPDSNEQFF.

The chain uses TRBV12-3 or TRBV12-4 and TRBJ2-6; D could derive from TRBD1 or TRBD2 (5 bases each). V was pared by 1 base and J by 0 bases, with 10 bases between. This CDR3 is 17 amino acids long. DNA for the CDR3: TGTGCCAGCAGTTTAGGGACACTAGTCTCTGGGGCCAACGTCCTGACTTTC. As protein: CASSLGTLVSGANVLTF.

V is TRBV7-2 and J is TRBJ2-7, with a tentative D call TRBD2 (5 bases). CDR1 and CDR2 from the germline V gene are SGHTA and FQGNSA. The V and J ends lost 5 bases and 7 bases respectively, with 15 bases between them. The CDR3 is 13 residues long. DNA for the CDR3: TGTGCCAGCAGCCCCACCGTCGGCGGGGAGCAGTACTTC. It is translated as CASSPTVGGEQYF.